These 10 T cell receptor beta chains share one sample of origin, sequenced in a study of CD8+ T cells in alopecia areata. RNA extraction was followed by reverse transcription into cDNA, which acted as the sequencing template. Some clones are missing from TCRdb's copy, which holds only in-frame ones; the method was immunoSEQ multiplex PCR. Altogether about 140,000 clones are present, about 51% being singletons, with the ten largest covering 0.95% to 1%. This sample comprised CD4+ T cells sorted from blood, obtained at week 0. Every receptor here comes from a human donor with alopecia areata.

CDR3 residues: CSVEGPRADTQYF. CDR3 coding DNA: TGCAGCGTTGAAGGACCCCGGGCAGATACGCAGTATTTT. This sequence joins TRBV29-1 and TRBJ2-3; D not resolved. Germline V gene lookup returns CDR1 SQVTM and CDR2 ANQGSEA. V dropped 1 base and J dropped 4 bases, with 9 bases sitting between them. This CDR3 is built from 13 residues.

The V gene is TRBV11-2, the J gene TRBJ2-7; 9 bases align to TRBD2. CDR1 is SGHAT and CDR2 is FQNNGV in the germline V gene. Germline trimming cut 5 bases from V and 2 bases from J; bases unmatched to any gene: 1. The CDR3 length is 13 residues. The CDR3 sequence: CASSLAGTYEQYF. The CDR3 DNA sequence: TGTGCCAGCAGCCTAGCGGGAACCTACGAGCAGTACTTC.

This clone was observed a few times. The chain uses TRBV5-4 and TRBJ1-4, with D uncertain. The CDR3 spans 13 residues. V gave up 3 bases and J gave up 3 bases, with 6 bases separating them. From germline, CDR1 is SGHNT and CDR2 YYREEE (reference sequence). The DNA of the CDR3 is TGTGCCAGCAGCTCCGGTCCTAATGAAAAACTGTTTTTT. Translating it yields CASSSGPNEKLFF.

The CDR3 loop reads CATSPRAGSYTF. CDR3 DNA sequence: TGTGCCACCAGCCCACGGGCGGGCAGCTACACCTTC. This rearrangement joins TRBV15 to TRBJ1-2; unclear D gene. Germline CDR1 LNHNV, CDR2 YYDKDF (reference sequence). V lost 5 bases to trimming and J lost 9 bases, with 13 bases between them. There are 12 residues in the CDR3.

The rearrangement links TRBV15 to TRBJ2-7; 9 nucleotides agree with TRBD2. Trimming at V came to 3 bases and at J to 1 base, leaving 7 bases not matched to a gene. CDR1 and CDR2 (germline): LNHNV, YYDKDF (reference sequence). The CDR3 is made up of 16 amino acids. As DNA, the CDR3 is TGTGCCACCAGCAGTGGCGGGAGGGCCATTTCCTACGAGCAGTACTTC. It is translated as CATSSGGRAISYEQYF.

CDR3 amino acids: CAILPPKRNTGELFF. In nucleotides, the CDR3 is TGTGCCATTTTACCACCCAAGAGAAACACCGGGGAGCTGTTTTTT. The chain couples TRBV27 to TRBJ2-2; D remains unclear. V gave up 10 bases and J gave up 2 bases, with 17 bases separating them. CDR1 is MNHEY and CDR2 is SMNVEV in the germline V gene (reference sequence). The CDR3 extends over 15 amino acids.

V and J are TRBV9 and TRBJ2-5, with D unclear. Trimming removed 4 bases at V and 5 bases at J, with 12 bases between. The CDR3 spans 13 residues. CDR1 is SGDLS, CDR2 YYNGEE, per germline. The CDR3 nucleotides are TGTGCCAGCAGCCCAACCCCAAGTGAGACCCAGTACTTC. Protein product: CASSPTPSETQYF.

The J gene is TRBJ2-3, the V gene TRBV5-1; 13 bases match TRBD2. The germline CDR1 and CDR2 sequences are SGHRS and YFSETQ. The CDR3 is 16 residues long. The trim removed 4 bases at V and 6 bases at J, leaving 8 bases unmatched. The CDR3 spells CASSARLAGGFDTQYF. CDR3 nucleotides: TGCGCCAGCAGCGCCCGACTAGCGGGAGGTTTCGATACGCAGTATTTT.

Only a few counts were recorded for this clone. V gene TRBV29-1 combines with J gene TRBJ2-1; the match to TRBD1 covers 9 bases. In germline, CDR1 is SQVTM, CDR2 ANQGSEA. V gave up 3 bases and J gave up 8 bases; unmatched junction bases: 8. This CDR3 comprises 14 residues. The CDR3, as DNA: TGCAGCGTTGATCGAGGGACAGGGTTCGATGAGCAGTTCTTC. It codes for CSVDRGTGFDEQFF.

J is TRBJ2-1 and V is TRBV27; D perhaps matches TRBD1 (5 bases). The V end was cut by 7 bases, the J end by 9 bases, with 13 bases between. Germline V gives CDR1 MNHEY, CDR2 SMNVEV (reference sequence). The CDR3 covers 12 residues. The CDR3 nucleotides are TGTGCCAGCACCCAGGGCGGCAGTGAGCAGTTCTTC. The encoded protein is CASTQGGSEQFF.